This TCR beta chain derives from a study of response to subunit inactivated influenza vaccine. General study results and limits: It was the authors' suggestion that each seasonal influenza vaccination recruits few new T cells.

The V end was cut by 3 bases, the J end by 8 bases, with 19 bases between. This CDR3 region has 15 residues. Germline V gene lookup returns CDR1 ENHRY and CDR2 SYGVKD. This clonotype was seen a few times. The target antigen is unknown. Using its own MiXCR run on the RT-PCR reads, TCRdb lists one record per CDR3 protein. The data hold about 520,000 distinct CDR3 sequences, with about 7.2% observed a single time. The clonotype comes from a man aged 50 to 69 who received an inactivated influenza vaccine. The gene calls are TRBV10-3 and TRBJ1-2; unclear D gene. This material consisted of PBMCs from blood, taken less than 30 months after vaccination. CDR3 in amino acids: CAISDPVRAGRGYTF. The CDR3 DNA reads as TGTGCCATCAGTGATCCTGTTAGGGCCGGGCGGGGCTACACCTTC.